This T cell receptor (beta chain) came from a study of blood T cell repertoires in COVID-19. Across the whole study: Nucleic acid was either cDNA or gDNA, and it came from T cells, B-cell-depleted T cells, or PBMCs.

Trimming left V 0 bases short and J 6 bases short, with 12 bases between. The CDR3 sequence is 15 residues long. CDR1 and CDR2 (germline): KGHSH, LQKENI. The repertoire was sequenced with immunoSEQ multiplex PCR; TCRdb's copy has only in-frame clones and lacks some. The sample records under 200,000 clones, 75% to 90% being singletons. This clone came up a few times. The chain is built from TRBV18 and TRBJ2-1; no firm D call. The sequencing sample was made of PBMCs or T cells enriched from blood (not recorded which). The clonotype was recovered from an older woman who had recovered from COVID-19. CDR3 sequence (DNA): TGTGCCAGCTCACCACCGGAGTATCCTGTCAATGAGCAGTTCTTC. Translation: CASSPPEYPVNEQFF.